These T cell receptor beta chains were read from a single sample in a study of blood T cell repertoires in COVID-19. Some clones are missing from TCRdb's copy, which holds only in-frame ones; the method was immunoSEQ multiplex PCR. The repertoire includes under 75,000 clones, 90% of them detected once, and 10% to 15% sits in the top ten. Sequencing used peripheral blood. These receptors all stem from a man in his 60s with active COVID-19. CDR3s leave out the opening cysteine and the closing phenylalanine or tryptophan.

CDR3: ASSLESGNTIY
V: TRBV7-9

CDR3: ASSSRTGGTNGYT
V: TRBV6-2/TRBV6-3

CDR3: ASRGTSDQETQY
V: TRBV5-4

CDR3: ASRQTALYGYT
V: TRBV2

CDR3: ASSPTGTSRSYEQY
V: TRBV18

CDR3: ASSLFRPGRDNEQF
V: TRBV28

CDR3: ASSLPSEKLF
V: TRBV28

CDR3: ASSPQVSGTEAF
V: TRBV28

CDR3: ASSQEGPYSNQPQH
V: TRBV3-1/TRBV3-2

CDR3: ASRATGTQY
V: TRBV2

CDR3: ASSNGFEQF
V: TRBV4-3

CDR3: ASSQYGETQY
V: TRBV3-1/TRBV3-2

CDR3: ASTLPSGNQETQY
V: TRBV28

CDR3: ASSEQGTYYNEQF
V: TRBV28

CDR3: ASSIGPRGGDQPQH
V: TRBV19

CDR3: ASSSTNSAYNEQF
V: TRBV28

CDR3: ASSQQGAVSYEQY
V: TRBV5-4

CDR3: ASSVDMNTEAF
V: TRBV9

CDR3: ASSPGEGNDQPQH
V: TRBV18

CDR3: ASSLSSSGVPYQETQY
V: TRBV27

CDR3: ASSLPRQGSSYNSPLH
V: TRBV27

CDR3: ASSLGAGLNQPQH
V: TRBV5-5

CDR3: ASSQEDVTGPYNYGYT
V: TRBV4-2

CDR3: ASSYGTSGWYEQY
V: TRBV6-5

CDR3: ASTPGQGGEKLF
V: TRBV28

CDR3: ASSWEGDYGYT
V: TRBV7-9

CDR3: ASSTGGVGELF
V: TRBV6-5

CDR3: ASSWTALLYEQY
V: TRBV11-2

CDR3: ASSQVPRAEKLF
V: TRBV4-3

CDR3: ASSRPGQEFYT
V: TRBV6-5

CDR3: AWSGLAGETQY
V: TRBV30

CDR3: ARSFGPQGASTYEQY
V: TRBV5-3

CDR3: ASSRLDTPHNEQF
V: TRBV7-3

CDR3: ASSYTPQGQGARHEQY
V: TRBV6-7

CDR3: ASRGDRGPGEQY
V: TRBV6-5

CDR3: ASSRVPGQLPNSPLH
V: TRBV18

CDR3: ASSLGSLGNEQF
V: TRBV7-2